Below are 9 T cell receptor beta chains sequenced from a single sample in a study of T cell responses to AZD1222 COVID-19 vaccine. Clones were sequenced by immunoSEQ multiplex PCR, and TCRdb holds only the in-frame ones, with some missing. Among approximately 180,000 clones listed, roughly 90% were seen once. Sequencing used peripheral blood, obtained on day 0 of AZD1222 vaccination. The source is an adult in good health.

The chain recombines TRBV4-2 with TRBJ2-3; no definite D call. This CDR3 is built from 14 residues. V shed 0 bases and J shed 5 bases, with 9 bases lying between them. Germline CDR1 is LGHNA and CDR2 is YNFKEQ. CDR3 residues: CASSQEAHIDTQYF. For the CDR3, the DNA is TGTGCCAGCAGCCAAGAGGCCCATATAGATACGCAGTATTTT.

The rearrangement joins TRBV14 to TRBJ2-1; D is undetermined. The V gene lost 4 bases and the J gene lost 0 bases, with 4 bases spanning the gap. The CDR3 spans 13 residues. Germline V gene data show CDR1 as SGHDN and CDR2 as FVKESK. CDR3 region: CASSRSSYNEQFF. CDR3 in DNA: TGTGCCAGCAGCCGAAGCTCCTACAATGAGCAGTTCTTC. Together with reference TRBV14 and TRBJ2-1, the CDR3 gives the full variable domain: EAGVTQFPSHSVIEKGQTVTLRCDPISGHDNLYWYRRVMGKEIKFLLHFVKESKQDESGMPNNRFLAERTGGTYSTLKVQPAELEDSGVYFCASSRSSYNEQFFGPGTRLTVL.

This clone appeared a few times. CDR3 sequence: CASSANPGDRGFSSIHEQFF. The CDR3 coding sequence is TGTGCCAGCAGCGCGAACCCCGGGGACAGGGGATTTAGTTCAATCCATGAGCAGTTCTTC. This rearrangement joins TRBV9 to TRBJ2-1; 10 nucleotides match TRBD1. This CDR3 has 20 amino acids. Germline values: CDR1 SGDLS, CDR2 YYNGEE. V lost 3 bases, J lost 8 bases, and 23 bases stayed unmatched.

The genes are TRBV6-5 and TRBJ1-1; D is unresolved. Germline V gene lookup returns CDR1 MNHEY and CDR2 SVGAGI. V shed 2 bases and J shed 1 base, with 5 bases lying between them. The CDR3 loop spans 13 amino acids. CDR3 amino acids: CASSYDGNTEAFF. CDR3 in DNA: TGTGCCAGCAGTTACGACGGGAACACTGAAGCTTTCTTT.

This chain uses TRBV4-1 with TRBJ2-3; a possible D gene is TRBD2 (6 bases). Germline loops: CDR1 MGHRA, CDR2 YSYEKL. This CDR3 is built from 15 residues. Trimming removed 2 bases from V and 1 base from J, with 10 bases in between. The CDR3 spells CASSQLTRGTDTQYF. CDR3 nucleotides: TGCGCCAGCAGCCAATTGACTAGGGGCACAGATACGCAGTATTTT.

The CDR3 sequence is CASSQSWNTGELFF. CDR3 bases: TGTGCCAGCAGCCAATCCTGGAACACCGGGGAGCTGTTTTTT. The chain combines TRBV3-1 (or the pseudogene TRBV3-2) with TRBJ2-2; D not resolved. Germline values: CDR1 LGHDT, CDR2 YNNKEL (reference sequence). The CDR3 has 14 residues. Between the trimmed V and J ends, which lost 2 bases and 1 base, there was a span of 5 bases.

The chain employs TRBV2 and TRBJ2-1; maybe TRBD2 (6 bases). CDR3 size: 16 residues. The germline gives CDR1 SNHLY, CDR2 FYNNEI. Trimming removed 2 bases from V and 3 bases from J, with 14 bases in between. The DNA for the CDR3 is TGTGCCAGCAGTGAACGATTGTCTAGCGTCTACAATGAGCAGTTCTTC. Its protein product is CASSERLSSVYNEQFF.

The V gene is TRBV27, the J gene TRBJ1-2; tentative D call: TRBD1 (6 bases). Germline CDR1 is MNHEY and CDR2 is SMNVEV (reference sequence). V was trimmed by 8 bases and J by 4 bases, leaving 17 bases between them. The CDR3 contains 14 residues. This CDR3 reads CASGEGGARYGYTF. DNA of the CDR3: TGTGCCAGCGGGGAGGGGGGGGCGCGCTATGGCTACACCTTC.

This chain joins TRBV6-5 and TRBJ2-1, with unresolved D. The CDR3 contains 15 residues. V was trimmed by 5 bases and J by 7 bases, leaving 18 bases between them. Germline V CDR1 and CDR2: MNHEY, SVGAGI. In DNA, the CDR3 is TGTGCCAGCAGTCCTCGGTTTGGGTTGGTGAATGAGCAGTTCTTC. Its protein is CASSPRFGLVNEQFF.